These T cell receptor beta chains were read from a single sample in a study of a mutant IDH1 vaccine in newly diagnosed glioma. TCRdb's table, derived via immunoSEQ multiplex PCR, lists solely in-frame clones and lacks some. The sample records around 50,000 clones, approximately 90% being singletons. The sequencing here drew on PBMCs, taken from a glioma patient treated with radiotherapy, temozolomide or both. Every receptor here comes from a man in his forties with glioma. The CDR3 runs from the conserved cysteine through the conserved F or W. Each record gives: CDR3 DNA, CDR3 protein, D gene, V gene, clone size, J gene. D genes are given only for firm matches. Where a row states a size, it is once, few, many or the class of an expanded clone; other rows omit it.

CDR3nt: TGCGCCAGCAGCCAAGGGAAATCTGATACGCAGTATTTT
CDR3aa: CASSQGKSDTQYF
d_gene: NA
v_gene: TRBV4-1
abundance: once
j_gene: TRBJ2-3

CDR3nt: TGCGCCAGCAGCCCAGGACAGGGGGCGGACGAGCAGTACTTC
CDR3aa: CASSPGQGADEQYF
d_gene: TRBD1
v_gene: TRBV5-1
abundance: once
j_gene: TRBJ2-7

CDR3nt: TGTGCCAGCAACCTATACCTTAACAGGTTCAGAGGTCGTCTTCCCGAAGAGACCCAGTACTTC
CDR3aa: CASNLYLNRFRGRLPEETQYF
d_gene: NA
v_gene: TRBV9
abundance: NA
j_gene: TRBJ2-5

CDR3nt: TGTGCCAGCAGCGATGACACTAACTATGGCTACACCTTC
CDR3aa: CASSDDTNYGYTF
d_gene: NA
v_gene: TRBV7-9
abundance: NA
j_gene: TRBJ1-2

CDR3nt: TGTGCCAGCAGCTTAGAGGGGGACCGCAATCAGCCCCAGCATTTT
CDR3aa: CASSLEGDRNQPQHF
d_gene: NA
v_gene: TRBV7-2
abundance: NA
j_gene: TRBJ1-5

CDR3nt: TGTGCCAGCAGGCATAAACAGGGAACTGGCTACGAGCAGTACTTC
CDR3aa: CASRHKQGTGYEQYF
d_gene: NA
v_gene: TRBV6-5
abundance: NA
j_gene: TRBJ2-7

CDR3nt: TGCGCCAGCAGCCCCTCCATGGTGGGCGGCTACACCTTC
CDR3aa: CASSPSMVGGYTF
d_gene: NA
v_gene: TRBV4-1
abundance: NA
j_gene: TRBJ1-2

CDR3nt: TGTGCCAGCAGCCAAGACGGGGTAGGCTACGAGCAGTACTTC
CDR3aa: CASSQDGVGYEQYF
d_gene: NA
v_gene: TRBV4-2
abundance: once
j_gene: TRBJ2-7

CDR3nt: TGTGCCAGCAGCGAAAACCTAGGACCCTACGAGCAGTACTTC
CDR3aa: CASSENLGPYEQYF
d_gene: NA
v_gene: TRBV9
abundance: NA
j_gene: TRBJ2-7

CDR3nt: TGTGCCAGCAGCCAATCAGGGGGGACTAGGGCCTACGAGCAGTACTTC
CDR3aa: CASSQSGGTRAYEQYF
d_gene: NA
v_gene: TRBV4-2
abundance: NA
j_gene: TRBJ2-7

CDR3nt: TGTGCCAGCTCACCACCGGTCGGACTAAACACCGGGGAGCTGTTTTTT
CDR3aa: CASSPPVGLNTGELFF
d_gene: NA
v_gene: TRBV18
abundance: few
j_gene: TRBJ2-2

CDR3nt: TGTGCCGTACAGACAGGGGAGGGCTATCAGCCCCAGCATTTT
CDR3aa: CAVQTGEGYQPQHF
d_gene: TRBD1
v_gene: TRBV28
abundance: NA
j_gene: TRBJ1-5

CDR3nt: TGCGCAGCGCAAAGCGGGAGTGCCGAGCAGTACTTC
CDR3aa: CAAQSGSAEQYF
d_gene: TRBD2
v_gene: TRBV29-1
abundance: NA
j_gene: TRBJ2-7

CDR3nt: TGCGCCACCCCCACGGGGCCGAATGAGCAGTTCTTC
CDR3aa: CATPTGPNEQFF
d_gene: NA
v_gene: TRBV5-1
abundance: NA
j_gene: TRBJ2-1

CDR3nt: TGTGCCAGCAGTTATGGGACGTCCGGCAATCAGCCCCAGCATTTT
CDR3aa: CASSYGTSGNQPQHF
d_gene: NA
v_gene: TRBV6-5
abundance: NA
j_gene: TRBJ1-5

CDR3nt: TGTGCCAGTAGTAATCACAATGAGCAGTTCTTC
CDR3aa: CASSNHNEQFF
d_gene: NA
v_gene: TRBV19
abundance: NA
j_gene: TRBJ2-1

CDR3nt: TGTGCCAGCAGGCCGGGACTAGCGAGGGAGACCCAGTACTTC
CDR3aa: CASRPGLARETQYF
d_gene: TRBD2
v_gene: TRBV6-5
abundance: NA
j_gene: TRBJ2-5

CDR3nt: TGTGCCAGCAGCTTAGTAGGTTTCGACACTGAAGCTTTCTTT
CDR3aa: CASSLVGFDTEAFF
d_gene: NA
v_gene: TRBV7-9
abundance: NA
j_gene: TRBJ1-1

CDR3nt: TGTGCCAGCAGCTCGGACTTCCTCGTCAATGAGCAGTTCTTC
CDR3aa: CASSSDFLVNEQFF
d_gene: NA
v_gene: TRBV6-6
abundance: NA
j_gene: TRBJ2-1

CDR3nt: TGTGCCAGCAGCTCCGGGACTAGCGGGAGAATTTATGAGCAGTTCTTC
CDR3aa: CASSSGTSGRIYEQFF
d_gene: TRBD2
v_gene: TRBV7-2
abundance: NA
j_gene: TRBJ2-1

CDR3nt: TGTGCCAGCAGCCAAGGGGCTAGCGGGGAAACCAAATTAGCCAAAAACATTCAGTACTTC
CDR3aa: CASSQGASGETKLAKNIQYF
d_gene: TRBD2
v_gene: TRBV14
abundance: NA
j_gene: TRBJ2-4

CDR3nt: TGCGCCAGCAGCCGACAGGGGGGGAGCAATCAGCCCCAGCATTTT
CDR3aa: CASSRQGGSNQPQHF
d_gene: TRBD1
v_gene: TRBV5-1
abundance: NA
j_gene: TRBJ1-5

CDR3nt: TGTGCCAGCTCACCATTGGCGAACTACAATGAGCAGTTCTTC
CDR3aa: CASSPLANYNEQFF
d_gene: NA
v_gene: TRBV18
abundance: NA
j_gene: TRBJ2-1

CDR3nt: TGTGCCAGCAGTGGTCAGATGTCTGGGGCCAACGTCCTGACTTTC
CDR3aa: CASSGQMSGANVLTF
d_gene: NA
v_gene: TRBV6-6
abundance: NA
j_gene: TRBJ2-6

CDR3nt: TGTGCCAGCAGCGTAGATTTGAGACAGGGGGCAGGAGGCTACACCTTC
CDR3aa: CASSVDLRQGAGGYTF
d_gene: TRBD1
v_gene: TRBV9
abundance: NA
j_gene: TRBJ1-2

CDR3nt: TGTGCCATCAGCCTGACAGACCAAGAGACCCAGTACTTC
CDR3aa: CAISLTDQETQYF
d_gene: NA
v_gene: TRBV10-3
abundance: NA
j_gene: TRBJ2-5

CDR3nt: TGTGCCAGCAGCTTAAAACCAGGGACAGGGGTCACCGGGGAGCTGTTTTTT
CDR3aa: CASSLKPGTGVTGELFF
d_gene: TRBD1
v_gene: TRBV7-3
abundance: few
j_gene: TRBJ2-2